A selection of T cell receptor beta chains follows, all from one sample in a study of control samples from healthy donors and cancer patients. The data were produced by immunoSEQ multiplex PCR, yet TCRdb's version contains in-frame clones alone and is incomplete. This table holds about 150,000 clones, 80% to 95% found once. Sequenced sample: blood. All receptors come from a man between 18 and 29 years old in good health. Both conserved end residues are part of each CDR3. The D gene is left open where the match is weak. Some rows mark clone size as missing; the rest say once, few, many or name a class of expanded clone.

>TRBJ2-7|TRBD2|TRBV30|NA
CAWRGGGYYEQYF
TGTGCCTGGAGAGGCGGGGGGTACTACGAGCAGTACTTC
>TRBJ2-3|NA|TRBV4-1|NA
CASSQDKETQYF
TGCGCCAGCAGCCAAGATAAAGAGACGCAGTATTTT
>TRBJ1-1|NA|TRBV19|NA
CASSMDPEDPEAFF
TGTGCCAGTAGTATGGATCCGGAAGATCCTGAAGCTTTCTTT
>TRBJ2-3|TRBD1|TRBV5-6|few
CASSQGQLTDTQYF
TGTGCCAGCAGCCAGGGACAGCTCACAGATACGCAGTATTTT
>TRBJ2-3|TRBD1|TRBV9|NA
CASSSPGTGPDTQYF
TGTGCCAGCAGCTCCCCGGGGACAGGGCCAGATACGCAGTATTTT
>TRBJ2-1|NA|TRBV11-3|NA
CASSLTGPYNEQFF
TGTGCCAGCAGCTTGACAGGCCCTTACAATGAGCAGTTCTTC
>TRBJ2-2|NA|TRBV19|NA
CAGSLGRTGELFF
TGTGCCGGGAGCCTTGGACGGACCGGGGAGCTGTTTTTT
>TRBJ1-1|TRBD1|TRBV7-8|NA
CASSQGTGGEAFF
TGTGCCAGCAGCCAAGGGACAGGGGGTGAAGCTTTCTTT
>TRBJ2-5|NA|TRBV15|once
CATSRDLGGEETQYF
TGTGCCACCAGCAGAGACTTGGGGGGCGAAGAGACCCAGTACTTC
>TRBJ1-6|NA|TRBV5-6|many
CASSPNRRTSSYNSPLHF
TGTGCCAGCAGCCCTAACCGGAGGACTAGCTCCTATAATTCACCCCTCCACTTT
>TRBJ2-1|TRBD2|TRBV3-1/TRBV3-2|NA
CASGAGGSEQFF
TGTGCCTCAGGGGCGGGAGGAAGCGAGCAGTTCTTC
>TRBJ2-1|NA|TRBV5-1|NA
CASSFTGYYNEQFF
TGCGCCAGCAGCTTTACGGGCTACTACAATGAGCAGTTCTTC
>TRBJ1-5|NA|TRBV27|NA
CASSLSPDRDQPQHF
TGTGCCAGCAGTTTATCTCCCGATAGGGATCAGCCCCAGCATTTT
>TRBJ1-1|NA|TRBV6-6|NA
CASSYSISGGTEAFF
TGTGCCAGCAGTTACTCGATTTCGGGGGGTACTGAAGCTTTCTTT
>TRBJ2-3|TRBD2|TRBV30|once
CAWRTSGGVSDMQYF
TGTGCCTGGAGGACTAGCGGGGGGGTCTCGGATATGCAGTATTTT
>TRBJ1-2|NA|TRBV28|NA
CASSSYRTGLGYGYTF
TGTGCCAGCAGTTCCTACCGAACAGGACTGGGCTATGGCTACACCTTC
>TRBJ2-7|NA|TRBV5-1|NA
CASSLGRREVVGQYF
TGCGCCAGCAGCTTGGGACGGCGTGAGGTCGTGGGGCAGTACTTC
>TRBJ1-2|NA|TRBV7-2|NA
CASSLFRGVDYGYTF
TGTGCCAGCAGCTTATTTCGGGGGGTGGACTATGGCTACACCTTC
>TRBJ1-1|NA|TRBV12-3/TRBV12-4|few
CASSPSNTEAFF
TGTGCCAGCAGTCCCTCGAACACTGAAGCTTTCTTT
>TRBJ1-4|NA|TRBV20-1|once
CSAMGEKLFF
TGCAGTGCTATGGGCGAAAAACTGTTTTTT
>TRBJ2-7|NA|TRBV2|once
CASRGIGAQYF
TGTGCCAGCAGGGGGATTGGGGCTCAGTACTTC
>TRBJ1-5|NA|TRBV20-1|few
CSASRHSSNQPQHF
TGCAGTGCTAGTCGCCACTCTAGCAATCAGCCCCAGCATTTT
>TRBJ2-7|TRBD2|TRBV28|NA
CASSLLAGENYEQYF
TGTGCCAGCAGTTTATTAGCGGGAGAGAACTACGAGCAGTACTTC
>TRBJ1-5|NA|TRBV30|NA
CAWTQSSNQPQHF
TGTGCCTGGACTCAGAGTAGCAATCAGCCCCAGCATTTT
>TRBJ2-2|NA|TRBV30|once
CAWSAVTGELFF
TGTGCCTGGAGTGCGGTCACCGGGGAGCTGTTTTTT
>TRBJ2-5|NA|TRBV9|once
CASSRRDSETQYF
TGTGCCAGCAGCCGCCGGGACTCGGAGACCCAGTACTTC
>TRBJ1-1|NA|TRBV10-3|once
CAPWADGSSTEAFF
TGTGCCCCCTGGGCAGACGGGAGTAGCACTGAAGCTTTCTTT
>TRBJ1-1|NA|TRBV6-5|NA
CASSFQGTEAFF
TGTGCCAGCAGTTTCCAGGGGACTGAAGCTTTCTTT
>TRBJ2-5|TRBD2|TRBV28|NA
CASNRLAGLETQYF
TGTGCCAGCAACAGGCTAGCGGGTTTGGAGACCCAGTACTTC
>TRBJ2-1|NA|TRBV20-1|NA
CSATHNEQFF
TGCAGTGCCACACACAATGAGCAGTTCTTC
>TRBJ1-2|NA|TRBV11-2|NA
CASSSNGGLYGYTF
TGTGCCAGCAGCTCGAACGGGGGGCTCTATGGCTACACCTTC
>TRBJ2-1|NA|TRBV7-2|NA
CASSLVEVSGQFF
TGTGCCAGCAGCTTAGTCGAGGTATCGGGGCAGTTCTTC
>TRBJ1-5|TRBD1|TRBV18|NA
CASSLSGTGKGNQPQHF
TGTGCCAGCTCACTATCCGGGACAGGGAAGGGCAATCAGCCCCAGCATTTT
>TRBJ2-7|NA|TRBV11-2|NA
CASSPGTVVWEQYF
TGTGCCAGCAGCCCCGGGACTGTCGTTTGGGAGCAGTACTTC
>TRBJ1-1|NA|TRBV11-3|NA
CASSLGAGRNTEAFF
TGTGCCAGCAGCTTAGGGGCAGGTCGGAACACTGAAGCTTTCTTT
>TRBJ1-2|NA|TRBV5-8|once
CASSPNYGYTF
TGTGCCAGCAGCCCCAACTATGGCTACACCTTC
>TRBJ2-3|NA|TRBV5-5|NA
CASSTTEDTQYF
TGTGCCAGCAGCACGACAGAAGATACGCAGTATTTT
>TRBJ1-1|TRBD1|TRBV18|few
CASSLGQDMNTEAFF
TGTGCCAGCTCCCTGGGACAGGACATGAACACTGAAGCTTTCTTT
>TRBJ2-1|NA|TRBV6-5|NA
CASSYGGFYNEQFF
TGTGCCAGCAGTTACGGGGGGTTTTACAATGAGCAGTTCTTC
>TRBJ2-7|NA|TRBV11-2|NA
CASSWGSKYEQYF
TGTGCCAGCAGCTGGGGGAGTAAATACGAGCAGTACTTC
>TRBJ2-3|TRBD2|TRBV30|NA
CAWSINAGTSYTDTQYF
TGTGCCTGGAGTATTAATGCGGGGACTAGCTACACAGATACGCAGTATTTT
>TRBJ2-3|NA|TRBV7-2|NA
CAAREADTQYF
TGTGCCGCCCGCGAGGCAGATACGCAGTATTTT
>TRBJ1-1|TRBD1|TRBV18|NA
CASSPTGLVTEAFF
TGTGCCAGCTCACCGACAGGGCTGGTCACTGAAGCTTTCTTT
>TRBJ2-3|NA|TRBV29-1|NA
CSGRTGDTQYF
TGCAGCGGACGTACAGGAGATACGCAGTATTTT
>TRBJ1-5|NA|TRBV9|NA
CASSPRGGSQPQHF
TGTGCCAGCAGCCCCCGGGGGGGTAGTCAGCCCCAGCATTTT
>TRBJ2-7|NA|TRBV14|NA
CASSQVWKGEQYF
TGTGCCAGCAGCCAAGTATGGAAGGGCGAGCAGTACTTC
>TRBJ1-2|NA|TRBV10-3|NA
CAIIAGDYGYTF
TGTGCCATCATTGCAGGGGACTATGGCTACACCTTC
>TRBJ1-3|TRBD1|TRBV6-5|NA
CASSRQGIEVNTIYF
TGTGCCAGCAGTCGACAGGGGATTGAAGTAAACACCATATATTTT
>TRBJ2-1|NA|TRBV27|once
CASSLRTDYNEQFF
TGTGCCAGCAGTCTCCGGACTGATTACAATGAGCAGTTCTTC
>TRBJ2-1|TRBD2|TRBV7-2|NA
CASSSSGTSYNEQFF
TGTGCCAGCTCTTCTAGCGGAACGTCATACAATGAGCAGTTCTTC
>TRBJ1-5|TRBD1|TRBV19|few
CASSIQGALRSSNQPQHF
TGTGCCAGTAGCATACAGGGGGCGCTTCGTAGTAGCAATCAGCCCCAGCATTTT
>TRBJ1-5|TRBD1|TRBV7-2|once
CASSLRTGDNQPQHF
TGTGCCAGCAGCTTGAGGACAGGCGACAATCAGCCCCAGCATTTT
>TRBJ1-5|NA|TRBV6-5|NA
CASTDHSAHTQHF
TGTGCCAGCACAGACCACTCAGCTCACACCCAGCATTTT
>TRBJ1-2|NA|TRBV30|NA
CAWNTGTWDGYTF
TGTGCCTGGAATACCGGGACATGGGACGGCTACACCTTC
>TRBJ2-7|NA|TRBV7-9|NA
CASSSQSSMSSYEQYF
TGTGCCAGCAGCTCCCAATCTTCTATGAGCTCCTACGAGCAGTACTTC